The clone carrying this TCR beta chain was recorded many times. Its antigen is as yet unknown. This sample is drawn from a study of T cells in Graves' hyperthyroidism and ophthalmopathy. Study-level results: Blood samples included most of the expanded thyroid clonotypes exceeding 0.001.

The V end lost 10 bases, the J end lost 2 bases, and 12 bases lay between the germline ends. Germline V gives CDR1 SNHLY, CDR2 FYNNEI. CDR3 length equals 13 residues. TCR beta CDR3 regions were amplified from RNA. HTBI primers were the set used in a first-round RT-PCR of the TCR CDR3. Using its own MiXCR run on the multiplex PCR reads, TCRdb lists one record per CDR3 protein. The repertoire holds 300,000 to 400,000 distinct CDR3 sequences, around a sixth seen once, with 35% to 50% in the top ten. Each diagnosis drew on symptoms, thyroxine, TRAb, thyroid ultrasound and orbital computed tomography findings.

The rearrangement uses TRBV2 and TRBJ2-1; tentatively, D is TRBD1 (6 bases). Sequenced material: blood. This TCR derives from a man between 18 and 35 years old with Graves' ophthalmopathy. CDR3 sequence reads: CANNRVTYNEQFF. In nucleotides, the CDR3 is TGTGCCAACAACAGGGTTACCTACAATGAGCAGTTCTTC.